These 23 T cell receptor beta chains share one sample of origin, sequenced in a study of T cell responses to AZD1222 COVID-19 vaccine. The assay was immunoSEQ multiplex PCR, and TCRdb's table has in-frame clones only and misses some. This table has roughly 130,000 clones, roughly 92% appearing once. Sequenced material: peripheral blood, taken 28 days after the second AZD1222 dose. Receptors originate from an adult who received the AZD1222 COVID-19 vaccine.

V usage is TRBV19 and J usage is TRBJ2-1; no firm D call. CDR3 length: 11 amino acids. V was trimmed by 11 bases and J by 10 bases, leaving 15 bases between them. Germline CDR1 LNHDA, CDR2 SQIVND (reference sequence). CDR3 nucleotides: TGTGCCGTTCTAGGAAGCTCCGAGCAGTTCTTC. It yields the protein CAVLGSSEQFF.

The chain carries TRBV7-9 and TRBJ2-3, with D unclear. Trimming removed 4 bases at V and 2 bases at J, with 13 bases between. This CDR3 spans 15 amino acids. CDR1 and CDR2 from the germline V gene are SEHNR and FQNEAQ (reference sequence). The CDR3 nucleotides read TGTGCCAGCAGCTCACCCCGACTGTTCACAGATACGCAGTATTTT. Translation: CASSSPRLFTDTQYF. The full variable domain, its missing parts supplied by reference TRBV7-9 and TRBJ2-3, is DTGVSQNPRHKITKRGQNVTFRCDPISEHNRLYWYRQTLGQGPEFLTYFQNEAQLEKSRLLSDRFSAERPKGSFSTLEIQRTEQGDSAMYLCASSSPRLFTDTQYFGPGTRLTVL.

The chain has TRBV20-1 and TRBJ1-2; no clear D. Germline V CDR1 and CDR2: DFQATT, SNEGSKA (reference sequence). Trimming took 3 bases from V and 0 from J, leaving 5 bases between them. The CDR3 covers 12 residues. The CDR3 DNA sequence: TGCAGTGCTAGTCGCACTAACTATGGCTACACCTTC. As protein: CSASRTNYGYTF.

This chain links TRBV2 with TRBJ1-5, with D uncertain. The germline V gene has CDR1 SNHLY and CDR2 FYNNEI. There are 13 residues in the CDR3. The V end lost 8 bases, the J end lost 4 bases, and 12 bases lay between the germline ends. CDR3 DNA sequence: TGTGCCAGCTCTGTCCAGATAAATCAGCCCCAGCATTTT. It yields the protein CASSVQINQPQHF.

This clone has just one count. The chain uses TRBV19 and TRBJ1-3; D is unresolved. Between the trimmed V and J ends, which lost 4 bases and 4 bases, there was a span of 8 bases. The CDR3 consists of 13 residues. Germline CDR1 reads LNHDA; CDR2 reads SQIVND (reference sequence). CDR3 nucleotide sequence: TGTGCCAGTAGTACCGAGATAGGAAACACCATATATTTT. Protein: CASSTEIGNTIYF.

The chain carries TRBV18 and TRBJ1-1; the D is unclear. This CDR3 spans 13 amino acids. Germline V gene data show CDR1 as KGHSH and CDR2 as LQKENI. Trimming took off 0 bases at V and 1 base at J, with 3 bases between the two ends. CDR3 sequence (DNA): TGTGCCAGCTCACCACCAACGAACACTGAAGCTTTCTTT. Its protein is CASSPPTNTEAFF.

This clone came up once. The CDR3 region has the DNA TGTGCCAGCAGTTTACGCCCTCCAGGATTCACAGATACGCAGTATTTT. It translates to CASSLRPPGFTDTQYF. The chain combines TRBV27 with TRBJ2-3; no clear D. This CDR3 is 16 amino acids long. Trimming removed 2 bases at V and 2 bases at J, with 14 bases between. Germline V CDR1 and CDR2: MNHEY, SMNVEV (reference sequence).

The rearrangement links TRBV7-9 to TRBJ1-2, with D perhaps TRBD1 (6 bases). This CDR3 is built from 14 residues. Germline assignment: CDR1 SEHNR and CDR2 FQNEAQ (reference sequence). Trimming left V 4 bases short and J 6 bases short, with 15 bases between. CDR3 sequence (DNA): TGTGCCAGCAGCTACCTACAGGGTAGGAATGGCTACACCTTC. It codes for CASSYLQGRNGYTF.

The chain combines TRBV2 with TRBJ1-2, with 7 bases fitting TRBD1. Looked up from germline, CDR1 is SNHLY and CDR2 is FYNNEI. The V and J ends lost 7 bases and 2 bases, in that order; junction bases with no gene match: 16. The CDR3 loop spans 17 amino acids. The CDR3 DNA is TGTGCCAGCACTAAGCCCCGGACAGGTGCCATCAACTATGGCTACACCTTC. It encodes CASTKPRTGAINYGYTF.

This clone is a singleton in its sample. The chain uses TRBV19 and TRBJ2-3; 8 bases are a match to TRBD1. The CDR3 is made up of 15 amino acids. Germline trimming cut 6 bases from V and 2 bases from J; bases unmatched to any gene: 7. The germline CDR1 and CDR2 sequences are LNHDA and SQIVND (reference sequence). For the CDR3, the DNA is TGTGCCAGTAGGGACAGGGCTGGACTCACAGATACGCAGTATTTT. Its protein is CASRDRAGLTDTQYF.

In its sample, this clone was seen once. The chain combines TRBV7-2 with TRBJ2-7; the match to TRBD1 covers 10 bases. The germline gives CDR1 SGHTA, CDR2 FQGNSA. There are 13 residues in the CDR3. J was trimmed by 3 bases and V by 5 bases; bases with no gene match: 1. The CDR3 DNA sequence: TGTGCCAGCAGCCGGGACAGGGGCTACGAGCAGTACTTC. It specifies CASSRDRGYEQYF.

The gene calls are TRBV6-2 or TRBV6-3 and TRBJ2-2; TRBD1 aligns across 8 bases. With V trimmed by 2 bases and J by 5 bases, 4 bases remained unmatched. There are 15 residues in the CDR3. The germline gives CDR1 MNHEY, CDR2 SVGEGT. The CDR3 DNA is TGTGCCAGCAGTTACATGGACAGGGAGACCGGGGAGCTGTTTTTT. Amino acid sequence: CASSYMDRETGELFF.

The CDR3: CASSRDTGGAYNSPLHF. The DNA of the CDR3 is TGTGCCAGCAGTCGGGACACCGGCGGAGCTTATAATTCACCCCTCCACTTT. The rearrangement uses TRBV6-6 and TRBJ1-6, with D possibly matching TRBD1 (6 bases). Germline loops: CDR1 MNHNY, CDR2 SVGAGI (reference sequence). V gave up 5 bases and J gave up 4 bases, with 18 bases separating them. CDR3 length: 17 residues.

This clone was seen a few times. The V gene is TRBV9, the J gene TRBJ1-2, with D possibly matching TRBD1 (5 bases). The CDR3 totals 14 residues. V shed 0 bases and J shed 2 bases, with 8 bases lying between them. The V gene's germline CDR1 is SGDLS and CDR2 YYNGEE. The CDR3 coding sequence is TGTGCCAGCAGCGTAGCTGGGGGAAACTATGGCTACACCTTC. This translates into CASSVAGGNYGYTF.

The rearrangement links TRBV7-9 to TRBJ2-5; no firm D call. Germline assignment: CDR1 SEHNR and CDR2 FQNEAQ (reference sequence). The CDR3 totals 14 residues. Trimming took 2 bases from V and 2 from J, leaving 9 bases between them. CDR3 residues: CASSLIAEQETQYF. CDR3 DNA: TGTGCCAGCAGCTTAATAGCAGAACAAGAGACCCAGTACTTC.

This rearrangement joins TRBV28 to TRBJ2-1; 7 bases line up with TRBD1. Per germline, CDR1 MDHEN and CDR2 SYDVKM. CDR3 length: 14 residues. V gave up 2 bases and J gave up 5 bases; unmatched junction bases: 3. The CDR3 here is CASSLPGQDNEQFF. DNA of the CDR3: TGTGCCAGCAGTTTACCCGGACAGGACAATGAGCAGTTCTTC.

The chain employs TRBV7-7 and TRBJ2-2, with D possibly being TRBD1 (5 bases). The CDR3 contains 16 residues. Germline CDR1 is SSHAT and CDR2 is FNYEAQ (reference sequence). V lost 5 bases, J lost 2 bases, and 15 bases lay in between. CDR3 region: CASSPSTQGNTGELFF. CDR3 sequence (DNA): TGTGCCAGCAGCCCCTCCACTCAGGGTAACACCGGGGAGCTGTTTTTT.

The chain combines TRBV13 with TRBJ2-3, with D possibly matching TRBD1 (6 bases). Germline V CDR1 and CDR2: PRHDT, FYEKMQ (reference sequence). The germline V and J ends were trimmed by 3 bases and 5 bases, with 12 bases remaining between them. The length of the CDR3 is 14 residues. The CDR3 DNA reads TGTGCCAGCAGCTTTAGGACAGCTAGAGATACGCAGTATTTT. This sequence encodes CASSFRTARDTQYF.

The genes are TRBV7-3 and TRBJ2-7, with a weak D call TRBD2 (6 bases). This CDR3 spans 15 amino acids. Germline V gene data show CDR1 as SGHTA and CDR2 as FQGTGA. Trimming stripped 1 base from V and 2 bases from J, with 12 bases between. This CDR3 is CASSLRGGQPYEQYF. CDR3 DNA: TGTGCCAGCAGCTTAAGGGGAGGCCAACCCTACGAGCAGTACTTC.

Here the CDR3 reads CASSQEDRGRGYTF. In nucleotides, the CDR3 is TGCGCCAGCAGCCAAGAGGACAGGGGGCGTGGCTACACCTTC. This chain uses TRBV4-3 with TRBJ1-2; 11 nucleotides match TRBD1. V shed 0 bases and J 7 bases; nucleotides not matched to a gene: 1. The germline CDR1 and CDR2 sequences are LGHNA and YSLEER. CDR3 length equals 14 residues.

This clone was picked up one time. This sequence joins TRBV3-1 (or the pseudogene TRBV3-2) and TRBJ2-6; D is unclear. The V gene's germline CDR1 is LGHDT and CDR2 YNNKEL (reference sequence). CDR3 size: 18 residues. V was trimmed by 0 bases and J by 0 bases, leaving 12 bases between them. CDR3 protein: CASSQDWSAPSGANVLTF. The CDR3 nucleotides are TGTGCCAGCAGCCAAGATTGGTCAGCCCCCTCTGGGGCCAACGTCCTGACTTTC.

This clone was picked up a small number of times. This chain connects TRBV5-1 to TRBJ1-1; D uncertain. Between the trimmed V and J ends, which lost 4 bases and 1 base, there was a span of 8 bases. This CDR3 is built from 13 residues. CDR1 and CDR2 (germline): SGHRS, YFSETQ. Written as DNA, the CDR3 is TGCGCCAGCAGCCGGGAGACGAACACTGAAGCTTTCTTT. It is translated as CASSRETNTEAFF.

The chain uses TRBV5-4 and TRBJ2-3; 11 bases line up with TRBD2. CDR1 and CDR2 (germline): SGHNT, YYREEE (reference sequence). J lost 5 bases, V lost 4 bases, and 6 bases had no gene match. The CDR3 totals 15 residues. The CDR3 reads CASSPMTSGVDTQYF. The CDR3 region has the DNA TGTGCCAGCAGCCCTATGACTAGCGGGGTAGATACGCAGTATTTT.